This T cell receptor (beta chain) was retrieved from a study of Ad26.COV2.S vaccination and SARS-CoV-2 variants. Turning to the study itself: The vaccine Ad26.COV2.S was put into the muscle once, or twice with 56 days between.

Sequencing used immunoSEQ multiplex PCR; TCRdb keeps in-frame clones, though not all of them. This table has about 480,000 clones, 70% to 90% appearing once. In the case of this clone: The antigen remains undetermined.

Study observations and caveats: Marked by substantial breadth, spike-specific CD8+ and CD4+ T cell responses were reportedly seen after vaccination. The TCR breadth and depth analyses may have produced an underestimate of total T cell responses.

Germline CDR1 ENHRY, CDR2 SYGVKD. This CDR3 has 14 amino acids. Trimming took 10 bases from V and 0 from J, leaving 13 bases between them. As for treatment: some 19 received Ad26.COV2.S at low or high dose, single or two shots; roughly five received placebo; per-sample allocation not given. Sampling was done on day 63 after the first vaccine or placebo injection. An Ad26 vector was used to express Wuhan-strain SARS-CoV-2 spike as the vaccine. The V gene is TRBV10-3, the J gene TRBJ1-3; a possible D gene is TRBD1 (5 bases). The sequencing used peripheral blood, collected in a trial of Ad26.COV2.S vaccine versus placebo. The receptor's source is a person between 18 and 65 years old who received the Ad26.COV2.S COVID-19 vaccine or a placebo. For the CDR3, the DNA is TGTGCCACCCAACAGGCTAGCTCTGGAAACACCATATATTTT. This codes for CATQQASSGNTIYF.